Listed below are T cell receptor beta chains from one sample, sequenced in a study of blood T cell repertoires in COVID-19. TCRdb's table, derived via immunoSEQ multiplex PCR, lists solely in-frame clones and lacks some. The repertoire holds approximately 200,000 clones, with approximately 83% as singletons. The specimen was PBMCs or T cells enriched from blood (not recorded which). The receptors stem from a middle-aged man who had recovered from COVID-19. CDR3s include the opening cysteine and the closing phenylalanine or tryptophan. A D gene is named only where the DNA matches it firmly. Expanded clones get a size class; other rows say once, few or many, or leave the size out.

v_gene	j_gene	d_gene	abundance	CDR3aa	CDR3nt
TRBV28	TRBJ1-1	TRBD1	NA	CASVSGQGDTEAFF	TGTGCCAGCGTATCGGGACAGGGGGACACTGAAGCTTTCTTT
TRBV18	TRBJ1-1	NA	NA	CASSPSGAGVNTEAFF	TGTGCCAGCTCACCCTCCGGAGCGGGGGTGAACACTGAAGCTTTCTTT
TRBV30	TRBJ2-7	NA	NA	CAWSRPGQIYEQYF	TGTGCCTGGAGCAGACCGGGACAAATCTACGAGCAGTACTTC
TRBV2	TRBJ2-5	TRBD1	NA	CASSELEGAFQETQYF	TGTGCCAGCAGTGAGTTAGAGGGGGCTTTTCAAGAGACCCAGTACTTC
TRBV3-1/TRBV3-2	TRBJ1-2	TRBD1	NA	CASSQVEGALTFSYGYTF	TGTGCCAGCAGCCAAGTGGAGGGGGCATTAACCTTTTCCTATGGCTACACCTTC
TRBV11-2	TRBJ1-4	NA	NA	CASSRTGFREKLFF	TGTGCCAGCAGCCGAACAGGGTTTAGAGAAAAACTGTTTTTT
TRBV3-1/TRBV3-2	TRBJ2-7	NA	NA	CASSHRYRASHYEQYF	TGTGCCAGCAGCCACCGATACAGGGCCAGCCACTACGAGCAGTACTTC
TRBV29-1	TRBJ1-2	NA	NA	CSVGAGEGYTF	TGCAGCGTAGGCGCCGGGGAGGGCTACACCTTC
TRBV6-5	TRBJ1-5	TRBD1	NA	CASRETGVRNQPQHF	TGTGCCAGCAGGGAGACAGGGGTTCGCAATCAGCCCCAGCATTTT
TRBV2	TRBJ1-5	TRBD1	NA	CASSGQGASQPQHF	TGTGCCAGCAGTGGACAGGGGGCAAGTCAGCCCCAGCATTTT
TRBV7-2	TRBJ1-6	TRBD1	NA	CASSSGQGYSPLHF	TGTGCCAGCAGCTCGGGACAGGGGTATTCACCCCTCCACTTT
TRBV30	TRBJ1-4	NA	NA	CAWNVKGLATNEKLFF	TGTGCCTGGAATGTTAAGGGGCTGGCGACTAATGAAAAACTGTTTTTT
TRBV4-3	TRBJ2-3	NA	NA	CASSPSGQDTQYF	TGCGCCAGCAGCCCAAGCGGCCAAGATACGCAGTATTTT
TRBV7-2	TRBJ1-6	NA	few	CASSLAGGDNSPLHF	TGTGCCAGCAGCTTAGCGGGGGGGGATAATTCACCCCTCCACTTT
TRBV28	TRBJ1-3	NA	NA	CASTTGPRGGNTIYF	TGTGCCAGCACAACTGGGCCACGGGGTGGAAACACCATATATTTT
TRBV4-2	TRBJ1-2	TRBD1	NA	CASSQRSDRDRGSNYGYTF	TGTGCCAGCAGCCAAAGAAGTGATAGGGACAGGGGTTCCAACTATGGCTACACCTTC
TRBV19	TRBJ1-4	NA	once	CASSTTHIPNGEKLFF	TGTGCCAGTAGTACGACTCACATCCCCAATGGCGAAAAACTGTTTTTT
TRBV6-2/TRBV6-3	TRBJ2-7	TRBD1	once	CASSSGTASYEQYF	TGTGCCAGCAGTTCCGGGACAGCCTCCTACGAGCAGTACTTC
TRBV5-6	TRBJ1-2	NA	NA	CASSPSTAYYGYTF	TGTGCCAGCAGCCCGAGCACAGCTTACTATGGCTACACCTTC
TRBV2	TRBJ2-7	NA	NA	CASTQSDEQYF	TGTGCCAGCACGCAAAGCGACGAGCAGTACTTC
TRBV3-1/TRBV3-2	TRBJ1-4	NA	NA	CASHHRTTNEKLFF	TGTGCCAGCCATCACAGGACAACTAATGAAAAACTGTTTTTT
TRBV29-1	TRBJ1-1	TRBD1	NA	CSVVRQGIGAFF	TGCAGCGTTGTGAGACAGGGTATCGGAGCTTTCTTT
TRBV10-3	TRBJ2-7	TRBD1	NA	CAISDPGTGNSYEQYF	TGTGCCATCAGTGACCCGGGGACAGGGAACTCCTACGAGCAGTACTTC
TRBV6-5	TRBJ1-5	NA	NA	CASSYSIPRSSQPQHF	TGTGCCAGCAGTTACTCGATCCCCCGGAGCAGTCAGCCCCAGCATTTT
TRBV9	TRBJ2-7	NA	NA	CASSPSTSSYEQYF	TGTGCCAGCAGCCCAAGTACAAGCTCCTACGAGCAGTACTTC
TRBV3-1/TRBV3-2	TRBJ2-7	NA	NA	CASSQTTSRYEQYF	TGTGCCAGCAGCCAGACCACTAGTAGGTACGAGCAGTACTTC
TRBV5-1	TRBJ2-5	TRBD1	NA	CASSWPGGQETQYF	TGCGCCAGCAGCTGGCCAGGGGGCCAAGAGACCCAGTACTTC
TRBV4-1	TRBJ1-2	NA	once	CASSQDPPGGALSGYTF	TGCGCCAGCAGCCAAGATCCACCGGGGGGGGCTCTTAGTGGCTACACCTTC
TRBV6-1	TRBJ1-1	NA	once	CASSEHRTEAFF	TGTGCCAGCAGTGAACACAGGACTGAAGCTTTCTTT
TRBV9	TRBJ1-1	TRBD1	NA	CASSVGTGVMNTEAFF	TGTGCCAGCAGCGTTGGGACAGGGGTAATGAACACTGAAGCTTTCTTT
TRBV7-8	TRBJ2-2	NA	NA	CASSLRNRANTGELFF	TGTGCCAGCAGCTTAAGAAACAGGGCAAACACCGGGGAGCTGTTTTTT
TRBV5-1	TRBJ2-7	NA	few	CASSLELTYEQYF	TGCGCCAGCAGCTTGGAGCTAACTTACGAGCAGTACTTC
TRBV10-3	TRBJ2-1	NA	once	CAISLGTEQFF	TGTGCCATCAGTTTGGGGACAGAGCAGTTCTTC
TRBV28	TRBJ2-3	TRBD2	NA	CALSAGVADTQYF	TGTGCCCTTTCAGCGGGGGTGGCAGATACGCAGTATTTT
TRBV9	TRBJ2-1	NA	once	CASSVVSGIYNEQFF	TGTGCCAGCAGCGTAGTAAGCGGAATCTACAATGAGCAGTTCTTC
TRBV12-3/TRBV12-4	TRBJ2-1	NA	once	CASSTRYGEQFF	TGTGCCAGCAGTACTCGGTACGGTGAGCAGTTCTTC
TRBV6-5	TRBJ2-5	TRBD2	NA	CASSYSRTRKETQYF	TGTGCCAGCAGTTACTCGAGGACTAGAAAAGAGACCCAGTACTTC
TRBV4-2	TRBJ2-3	TRBD2	once	CASSQGLAGGRDTQYF	TGTGCCAGCAGCCAAGGACTAGCGGGGGGGCGAGATACGCAGTATTTT
TRBV27	TRBJ1-4	NA	NA	CASSSEVQGKLFF	TGTGCCAGCAGTTCAGAGGTTCAGGGAAAACTGTTTTTT
TRBV6-5	TRBJ1-3	TRBD1	NA	CAISDRGNTIYF	TGTGCCATCTCGGACAGGGGAAACACCATATATTTT
TRBV6-5	TRBJ1-1	NA	NA	CASSYALYTEAFF	TGTGCCAGCAGTTACGCGCTTTACACTGAAGCTTTCTTT
TRBV11-2	TRBJ2-5	NA	NA	CASSLSFGGQETQYF	TGTGCCAGCAGCTTGAGCTTCGGGGGTCAAGAGACCCAGTACTTC
TRBV28	TRBJ1-1	NA	NA	CASSGPSGNTEAFF	TGTGCCAGCAGTGGCCCAAGTGGGAACACTGAAGCTTTCTTT
TRBV6-5	TRBJ2-2	NA	NA	CASSYSAGYTGELFF	TGTGCCAGCAGTTACTCGGCAGGGTACACCGGGGAGCTGTTTTTT
TRBV19	TRBJ2-3	NA	once	CASSSTRGPRDTQYF	TGTGCCAGTAGTTCAACGCGGGGGCCACGGGATACGCAGTATTTT